This T cell receptor beta chain was recorded in a study of blood T cell repertoires in COVID-19. Study-level information: Italy, Spain and the United States were the sources of the convalescent and acute COVID-19 samples. T cells, B-cell-depleted T cells, or PBMCs provided the cDNA or gDNA that served as material.

The CDR3 length is 12 residues. Germline CDR1 is MNHEY and CDR2 is SVGAGI. V was clipped by 2 bases and J by 8 bases, with 9 bases between them. In the authors' workflow: Amplified reference gene primers provided the basis for estimating nucleated cell counts. The protocol was immunoSEQ multiplex PCR, while the TCRdb copy is restricted to in-frame clones and leaves out a portion. V and J calls and clone size are given by that table; D and trimming were obtained from the DNA. Here the sample spans 300,000 or so clones, 88% being singletons. The chain employs TRBV6-5 and TRBJ1-2; a weak D match, TRBD1 (6 bases). The sample was peripheral blood. This receptor was identified in a woman aged 25 to 45 who had recovered from COVID-19. The CDR3 nucleotides read TGTGCCAGCAGTTACGACAGGATGGGCTACACCTTC. Its translation: CASSYDRMGYTF.